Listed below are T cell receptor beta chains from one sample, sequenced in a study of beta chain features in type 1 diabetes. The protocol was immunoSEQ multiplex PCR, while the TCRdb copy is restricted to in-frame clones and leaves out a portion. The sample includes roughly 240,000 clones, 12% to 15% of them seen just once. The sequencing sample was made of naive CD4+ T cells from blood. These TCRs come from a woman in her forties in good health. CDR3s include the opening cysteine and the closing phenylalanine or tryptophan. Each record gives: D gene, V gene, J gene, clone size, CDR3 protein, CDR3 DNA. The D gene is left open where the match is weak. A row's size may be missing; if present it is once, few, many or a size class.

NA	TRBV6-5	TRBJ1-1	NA	CASSYGGTGTEAFF	TGTGCCAGCAGTTACGGGGGCACGGGCACTGAAGCTTTCTTT
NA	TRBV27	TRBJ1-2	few	CASSLSGDPYAYTF	TGTGCCAGCAGTTTATCTGGAGATCCCTATGCCTACACCTTC
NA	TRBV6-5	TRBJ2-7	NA	CASSYSAGDAYEQYF	TGTGCCAGCAGTTACTCGGCAGGGGATGCCTACGAGCAGTACTTC
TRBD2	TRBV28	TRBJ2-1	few	CASTGPGTSGGYNEQFF	TGTGCCAGCACCGGCCCCGGGACTAGCGGGGGTTACAATGAGCAGTTCTTC
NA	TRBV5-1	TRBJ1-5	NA	CASSLGQGSGQPQHF	TGCGCCAGCAGCCTGGGACAAGGGAGTGGTCAGCCCCAGCATTTT
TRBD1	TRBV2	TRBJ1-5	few	CASSPRGGNQPQHF	TGTGCCAGCAGTCCCAGGGGGGGCAATCAGCCCCAGCATTTT
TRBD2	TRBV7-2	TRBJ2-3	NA	CASSLGLAGVLAKDTQYF	TGTGCCAGCAGCTTGGGACTAGCGGGGGTCCTAGCCAAGGATACGCAGTATTTT
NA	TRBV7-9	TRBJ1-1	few	CASSRSEVNTEAFF	TGTGCCAGCAGCCGTAGCGAGGTGAACACTGAAGCTTTCTTT
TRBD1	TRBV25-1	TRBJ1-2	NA	CASSGGQWSGYTF	TGTGCCAGCAGTGGGGGACAGTGGAGTGGCTACACCTTC
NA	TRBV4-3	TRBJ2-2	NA	CASSQGRGVANTGELFF	TGCGCCAGCAGCCAGGGCCGCGGGGTTGCGAACACCGGGGAGCTGTTTTTT
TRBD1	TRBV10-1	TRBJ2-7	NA	CASSGDRGHEQYF	TGCGCCAGCAGTGGGGACAGGGGCCACGAGCAGTACTTC
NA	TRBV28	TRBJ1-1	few	CASSLGGRDTEAFF	TGTGCCAGCAGTTTAGGGGGGAGGGACACTGAAGCTTTCTTT
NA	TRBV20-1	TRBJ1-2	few	CSGREDGYTF	TGCAGTGGCAGGGAAGACGGCTACACCTTC
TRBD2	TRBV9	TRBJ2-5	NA	CASSVGLAGGGPAVTQYF	TGTGCCAGCAGCGTAGGCTTGGCGGGCGGGGGGCCAGCTGTGACCCAGTACTTC
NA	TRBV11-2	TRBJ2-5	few	CASSWGDSQETQYF	TGTGCCAGCAGTTGGGGGGACTCACAAGAGACCCAGTACTTC
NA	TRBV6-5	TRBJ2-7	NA	CASRVASSYEQYF	TGTGCCAGCCGGGTAGCGAGCTCCTACGAGCAGTACTTC
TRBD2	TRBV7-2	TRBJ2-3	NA	CASLAGGGDTQYF	TGTGCCAGCCTAGCGGGGGGCGGGGATACGCAGTATTTT
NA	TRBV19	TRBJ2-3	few	CASSTTREDTQYF	TGTGCCAGTAGCACCACTAGAGAGGATACGCAGTATTTT
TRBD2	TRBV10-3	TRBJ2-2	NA	CAISKTSGGTNTGELFF	TGTGCCATCAGTAAGACTAGCGGGGGGACGAACACCGGGGAGCTGTTTTTT
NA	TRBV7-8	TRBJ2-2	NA	CASSLARVLTGELFF	TGTGCCAGCAGCTTAGCGCGTGTCCTTACCGGGGAGCTGTTTTTT
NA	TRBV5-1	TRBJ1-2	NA	CASSLDSTGPRAGYTF	TGCGCCAGCAGCTTGGATTCAACAGGGCCCCGAGCGGGCTACACCTTC
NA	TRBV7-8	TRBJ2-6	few	CASSLGQAGANVLTF	TGTGCCAGCAGCTTAGGCCAGGCCGGGGCCAACGTCCTGACTTTC
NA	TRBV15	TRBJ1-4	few	CATSRGQGNEKLFF	TGTGCCACCAGCAGAGGGCAGGGGAACGAAAAACTGTTTTTT
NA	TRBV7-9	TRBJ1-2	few	CASSDSMGGRGFYGYTF	TGTGCCAGCAGTGATAGTATGGGGGGTAGGGGCTTCTATGGCTACACCTTC
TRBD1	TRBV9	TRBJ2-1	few	CASSRDRGLYNEQFF	TGTGCCAGCAGCCGGGACAGGGGGCTCTACAATGAGCAGTTCTTC
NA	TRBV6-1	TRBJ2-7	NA	CASSATRGEQYF	TGTGCCAGCAGTGCAACCCGGGGCGAGCAGTACTTC
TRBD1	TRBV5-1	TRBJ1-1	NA	CASSLEQGLNTEAFF	TGCGCCAGCAGCTTAGAACAGGGGTTGAACACTGAAGCTTTCTTT
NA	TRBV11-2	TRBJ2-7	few	CASSGGSGGFGYEQYF	TGTGCCAGCAGCGGAGGGAGTGGCGGTTTTGGGTACGAGCAGTACTTC
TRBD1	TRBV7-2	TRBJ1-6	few	CASSFMTGGWLEVSLHF	TGTGCCAGCAGCTTCATGACAGGGGGCTGGCTCGAGGTGTCCCTCCACTTT
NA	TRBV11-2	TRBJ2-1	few	CASSLAVYNEQFF	TGTGCCAGCAGCTTAGCTGTGTACAATGAGCAGTTCTTC
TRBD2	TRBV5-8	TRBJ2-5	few	CASSLGGTSGGAEETQYF	TGTGCCAGCAGCTTGGGAGGGACTAGCGGGGGTGCCGAAGAGACCCAGTACTTC
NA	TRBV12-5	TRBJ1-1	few	CASGYTGSRAFF	TGTGCTAGTGGCTACACAGGGTCCCGAGCTTTCTTT
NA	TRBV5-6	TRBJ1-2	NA	CASTRTPEGYTF	TGTGCCAGCACCAGGACACCCGAGGGCTACACCTTC
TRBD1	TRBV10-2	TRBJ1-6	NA	CASTGQGTSPLHF	TGCGCCAGTACGGGACAGGGTACTTCACCCCTCCACTTT
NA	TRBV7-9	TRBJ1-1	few	CASSFQGWNTEAFF	TGTGCCAGCAGCTTTCAGGGGTGGAACACTGAAGCTTTCTTT
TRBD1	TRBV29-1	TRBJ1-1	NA	CSVGEGAVTTEAFF	TGCAGCGTTGGTGAGGGGGCCGTTACCACTGAAGCTTTCTTT
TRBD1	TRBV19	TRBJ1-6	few	CASRRDSPREIYNSPLHF	TGTGCCAGTCGGCGGGACAGCCCTCGGGAGATCTATAATTCACCCCTCCACTTT
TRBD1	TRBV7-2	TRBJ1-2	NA	CASSFPDRGIGYGYTF	TGTGCCAGCAGCTTCCCTGACAGGGGAATAGGGTATGGCTACACCTTC
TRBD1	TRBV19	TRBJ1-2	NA	CASSMGQGPGYTF	TGTGCCAGTAGTATGGGACAGGGGCCTGGCTACACCTTC
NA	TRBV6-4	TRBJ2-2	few	CASSTGITGELFF	TGTGCCAGCAGTACAGGGATTACCGGGGAGCTGTTTTTT
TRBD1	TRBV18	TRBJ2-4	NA	CASSDRAGLAKNIQYF	TGTGCCAGCTCAGACAGGGCCGGACTAGCCAAAAACATTCAGTACTTC
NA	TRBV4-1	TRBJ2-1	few	CASSPGQGPSSEQFF	TGCGCCAGCAGCCCCGGTCAGGGGCCCAGCTCAGAGCAGTTCTTC
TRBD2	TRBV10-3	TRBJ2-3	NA	CASGTTAGTDTQYF	TGTGCCAGCGGGACTACAGCGGGCACAGATACGCAGTATTTT
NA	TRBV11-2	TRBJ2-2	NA	CASSLQGATSGELFF	TGTGCCAGCAGCTTACAAGGGGCGACCAGCGGGGAGCTGTTTTTT
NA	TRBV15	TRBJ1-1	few	CATSRDRANTEAFF	TGTGCCACCAGCAGAGACAGGGCTAACACTGAAGCTTTCTTT
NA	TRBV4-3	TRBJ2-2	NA	CASSQDGAGAGNTGELFF	TGCGCCAGCAGCCAAGATGGGGCGGGGGCTGGGAACACCGGGGAGCTGTTTTTT
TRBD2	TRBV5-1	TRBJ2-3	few	CASSLSLAGSTDTQYF	TGCGCCAGCAGCTTATCTTTAGCGGGGAGCACAGATACGCAGTATTTT
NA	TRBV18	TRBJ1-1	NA	CASSPLGSGDTEAFF	TGTGCCAGCTCACCATTGGGGTCCGGGGACACTGAAGCTTTCTTT
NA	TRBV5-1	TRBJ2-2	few	CASSLVPRRTGELFF	TGCGCCAGCAGCTTGGTACCGCGGCGCACCGGGGAGCTGTTTTTT
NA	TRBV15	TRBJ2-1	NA	CATSRDMTAYNEQFF	TGTGCCACCAGCAGAGATATGACAGCGTACAATGAGCAGTTCTTC